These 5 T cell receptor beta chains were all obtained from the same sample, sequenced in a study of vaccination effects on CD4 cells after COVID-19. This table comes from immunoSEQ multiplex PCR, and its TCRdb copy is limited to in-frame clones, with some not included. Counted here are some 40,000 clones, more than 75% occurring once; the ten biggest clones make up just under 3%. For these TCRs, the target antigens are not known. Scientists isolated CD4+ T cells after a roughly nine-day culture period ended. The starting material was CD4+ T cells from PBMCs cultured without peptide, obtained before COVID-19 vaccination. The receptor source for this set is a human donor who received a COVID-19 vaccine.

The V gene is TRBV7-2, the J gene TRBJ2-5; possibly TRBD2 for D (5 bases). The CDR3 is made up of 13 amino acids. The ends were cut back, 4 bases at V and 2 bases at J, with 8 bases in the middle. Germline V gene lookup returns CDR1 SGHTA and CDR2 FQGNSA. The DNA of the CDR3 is TGTGCCAGCAGCTCTGGACTGCAAGAGACCCAGTACTTC. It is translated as CASSSGLQETQYF.

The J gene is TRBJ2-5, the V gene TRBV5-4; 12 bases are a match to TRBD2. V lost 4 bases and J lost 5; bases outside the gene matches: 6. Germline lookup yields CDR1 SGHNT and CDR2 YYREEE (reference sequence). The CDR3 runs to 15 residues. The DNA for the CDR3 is TGTGCCAGCAGCCCCCTAGCGGGGGGGCCGGAGACCCAGTACTTC. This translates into CASSPLAGGPETQYF. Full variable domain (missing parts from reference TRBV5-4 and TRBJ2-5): ETGVTQSPTHLIKTRGQQVTLRCSSQSGHNTVSWYQQALGQGPQFIFQYYREEENGRGNFPPRFSGLQFPNYSSELNVNALELDDSALYLCASSPLAGGPETQYFGPGTRLLVL.

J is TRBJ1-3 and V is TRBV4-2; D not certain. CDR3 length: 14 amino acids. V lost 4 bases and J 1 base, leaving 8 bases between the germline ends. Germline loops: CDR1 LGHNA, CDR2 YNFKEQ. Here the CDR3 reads CASSLEGSGNTIYF. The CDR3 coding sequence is TGTGCCAGCAGCCTCGAAGGGTCTGGAAACACCATATATTTT.

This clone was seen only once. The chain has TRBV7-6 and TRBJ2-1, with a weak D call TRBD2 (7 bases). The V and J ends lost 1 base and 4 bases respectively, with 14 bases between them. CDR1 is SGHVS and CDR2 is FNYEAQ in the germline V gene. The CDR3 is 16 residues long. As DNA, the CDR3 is TGTGCCAGCAGCTTAGAGGGGGGGCGACCTTACAATGAGCAGTTCTTC. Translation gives CASSLEGGRPYNEQFF.

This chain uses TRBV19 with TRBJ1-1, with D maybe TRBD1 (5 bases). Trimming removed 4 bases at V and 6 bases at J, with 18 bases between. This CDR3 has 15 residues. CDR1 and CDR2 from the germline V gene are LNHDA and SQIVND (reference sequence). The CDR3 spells CASSTSKTARAEAFF. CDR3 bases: TGTGCCAGTAGTACCTCCAAGACAGCAAGAGCTGAAGCTTTCTTT.